These 28 T cell receptor beta chains came from one sample sequenced in a study of identical twins. TCRdb redid the calling of the 5' RACE reads with MiXCR, one entry per CDR3 protein. This table holds 200,000 to 250,000 distinct CDR3 sequences, 6.5% found once. This sample was shared with a second study, whose subject was T cells expressing NK-cell markers.

Sequencing was done on a sample of CD8+ T cells sorted from blood. The receptors were sampled from a woman between 18 and 29 years old in good health.

The rearrangement uses TRBV14 and TRBJ2-2; D is perhaps TRBD1 (5 bases). This CDR3 is built from 13 residues. The V end was cut by 6 bases, the J end by 4 bases, with 9 bases between. Germline V lookup: CDR1 SGHDN, CDR2 FVKESK. CDR3 DNA: TGTGCCAGCAGACCAGGGTTCACCGGGGAGCTGTTTTTT. This gives the protein CASRPGFTGELFF.

This chain joins TRBV7-2 and TRBJ2-7; the match to TRBD1 covers 11 bases. The V gene's germline CDR1 is SGHTA and CDR2 FQGNSA. With V trimmed by 5 bases and J by 2 bases, 5 bases remained unmatched. The CDR3 is 15 amino acids. The CDR3: CASSGTGGYPYEQYF. CDR3 DNA sequence: TGTGCCAGCAGCGGGACAGGGGGGTACCCCTACGAGCAGTACTTC.

This clonotype was counted between two and nine times. The V and J genes are TRBV6-1 and TRBJ1-6; 8 nucleotides match TRBD1. J gave up 10 bases and V 5 bases, and 7 bases lay outside the gene matches. This CDR3 has 14 amino acids. Per the germline V gene, CDR1 is MNHNS and CDR2 is SASEGT. The CDR3 nucleotides read TGTGCCAGCAGTCCCTGGACAGGGACGTCACCCCTCCACTTT. Encoded protein: CASSPWTGTSPLHF.

This clonotype was found a few times. This chain uses TRBV20-1 with TRBJ2-1; D might be TRBD2 (5 bases). This CDR3 comprises 15 residues. V was trimmed by 3 bases and J by 3 bases, leaving 15 bases between them. From germline, CDR1 is DFQATT and CDR2 SNEGSKA (reference sequence). The CDR3: CSASGILGIYNEQFF. As DNA, the CDR3 is TGCAGTGCTAGCGGGATACTCGGGATCTACAATGAGCAGTTCTTC.

This clonotype was recorded a few times. This chain joins TRBV30 and TRBJ2-4, with 9 bases fitting TRBD2. The CDR3 has 15 amino acids. Germline V lookup: CDR1 GTSNPN, CDR2 SVGIG (reference sequence). Trimming at V came to 4 bases and at J to 3 bases, leaving 7 bases not matched to a gene. CDR3 amino acids: CAWTSGAGDKNIQYF. The CDR3 nucleotides read TGTGCCTGGACTAGCGGGGCCGGAGACAAAAACATTCAGTACTTC. The variable domain in full, with the rest retrieved from reference TRBV30 and TRBJ2-4, is SQTIHQWPATLVQPVGSPLSLECTVEGTSNPNLYWYRQAAGRGLQLLFYSVGIGQISSEVPQNLSASRPQDRQFILSSKKLLLSDSGFYLCAWTSGAGDKNIQYFGAGTRLSVL.

The table lists this clonotype with many counts. This sequence joins TRBV3-1 and TRBJ2-1, with TRBD2 matching 7 bases. CDR1 and CDR2 (germline): LGHDT, YNNKEL (reference sequence). CDR3 length equals 13 residues. V trimming: 4 bases; J trimming: 8 bases; junction bases outside the gene matches: 5. The chain's CDR3 is CASSPSGVDEQFF. CDR3 bases: TGTGCCAGCAGCCCAAGCGGGGTCGATGAGCAGTTCTTC.

This clonotype was recorded many times. This chain links TRBV7-9 with TRBJ2-3, with 13 bases lining up with TRBD2. The CDR3 covers 16 residues. Germline V gives CDR1 SEHNR, CDR2 FQNEAQ (reference sequence). The V segment lost 6 bases and the J segment 3 bases; nucleotides outside the gene matches: 6. CDR3 loop: CASRTSGGAWTDTQYF. The CDR3 region has the DNA TGTGCCAGCAGAACTAGCGGGGGGGCCTGGACAGATACGCAGTATTTT. Using reference TRBV7-9 and TRBJ2-3 for the parts outside the CDR3, the full variable domain is DTGVSQNPRHKITKRGQNVTFRCDPISEHNRLYWYRQTLGQGPEFLTYFQNEAQLEKSRLLSDRFSAERPKGSFSTLEIQRTEQGDSAMYLCASRTSGGAWTDTQYFGPGTRLTVL.

The chain links TRBV29-1 to TRBJ2-7; 9 bases agree with TRBD1. This CDR3 is built from 11 residues. In germline, CDR1 is SQVTM, CDR2 ANQGSEA. V lost 7 bases and J lost 4; bases outside the gene matches: 2. For the CDR3, the DNA is TGCAGCGAACAGGGGGCGTACGAGCAGTACTTC. This translates into CSEQGAYEQYF.

In this sample, this clonotype turned up many times. This chain uses TRBV12-3 or TRBV12-4 with TRBJ2-3; 7 bases fit TRBD1. The V gene end was trimmed by 2 bases and the J gene end by 2 bases; junction bases not matched to a gene: 10. This CDR3 spans 17 amino acids. In nucleotides, the CDR3 is TGTGCCAGCAGTTTATCGGTAACAGGGGCCTACACAGATACGCAGTATTTT. Translating it yields CASSLSVTGAYTDTQYF.

In its sample, this clonotype was seen many times. V and J are TRBV27 and TRBJ2-1, with D possibly TRBD2 on 7 matching bases. Germline assignment: CDR1 MNHEY and CDR2 SMNVEV (reference sequence). Trimming took off 4 bases at V and 0 bases at J, with 16 bases between the two ends. This CDR3 is 17 amino acids long. The CDR3 DNA reads as TGTGCCAGCAGTTCTGGGGGGGGGCCGAGCTCCTACAATGAGCAGTTCTTC. This codes for CASSSGGGPSSYNEQFF.

The chain combines TRBV19 with TRBJ2-7; TRBD1 aligns across 9 bases. With 5 bases clipped from V and 4 bases from J, the junction kept 6 bases outside the gene matches. Germline CDR1 and CDR2: LNHDA and SQIVND (reference sequence). This CDR3 has 14 amino acids. In DNA form, the CDR3 reads TGTGCCAGTAGTCCCTGGACAGGGGCGTACGAGCAGTACTTC. Its translation is CASSPWTGAYEQYF.

Ten or more counts support this clonotype. This chain links TRBV7-9 with TRBJ2-7; the D gene is possibly TRBD1 (6 bases). Germline CDR1 reads SEHNR; CDR2 reads FQNEAQ (reference sequence). The CDR3 has 13 residues. V lost 4 bases, J lost 1 base, and 8 bases lay in between. For the CDR3, the DNA is TGTGCCAGCAGCTCGAGGGGGTCCTACGAGCAGTACTTC. Translating it yields CASSSRGSYEQYF. The full variable domain, completed using reference TRBV7-9 and TRBJ2-7, is DTGVSQNPRHKITKRGQNVTFRCDPISEHNRLYWYRQTLGQGPEFLTYFQNEAQLEKSRLLSDRFSAERPKGSFSTLEIQRTEQGDSAMYLCASSSRGSYEQYFGPGTRLTVT.

The V and J genes are TRBV9 and TRBJ2-1; 8 bases line up with TRBD1. Germline CDR1 reads SGDLS; CDR2 reads YYNGEE. The CDR3 contains 14 residues. V shed 1 base and J 4 bases; nucleotides not matched to a gene: 1. This CDR3 is CASSVQGAYNEQFF. CDR3 sequence (DNA): TGTGCCAGCAGCGTACAGGGGGCATACAATGAGCAGTTCTTC.

This clonotype appeared a few times. The chain combines TRBV10-1 with TRBJ2-2; D remains ambiguous. The CDR3 loop spans 13 amino acids. Looked up from germline, CDR1 is WNHNN and CDR2 is SYGVQD (reference sequence). V was cut by 2 bases and J by 5 bases, with 6 bases left in between. CDR3 protein: CASSEDKTGELFF. The CDR3 DNA sequence: TGCGCCAGCAGTGAGGACAAAACCGGGGAGCTGTTTTTT.

The chain uses TRBV4-1 and TRBJ2-7; 7 bases fit TRBD2. Per the germline V gene, CDR1 is MGHRA and CDR2 is YSYEKL. The CDR3 has 16 residues. Trimming removed 3 bases from V and 6 bases from J; junction bases left unmatched: 14. CDR3 sequence reads: CASSHQVGGPGGEQYF. CDR3 DNA sequence: TGCGCCAGCAGCCACCAAGTGGGCGGCCCGGGGGGCGAGCAGTACTTC.

This clonotype has a handful of counts. CDR3 loop: CASSLSRVRTPLHF. CDR3 DNA: TGTGCCAGCAGTTTATCCAGGGTTCGGACACCCCTCCACTTT. The V call is TRBV12-3 or TRBV12-4, the J call TRBJ1-6; weak D call: TRBD1 (5 bases). V lost 2 bases, J lost 11 bases, and 13 bases lay in between. The CDR3 extends over 14 amino acids.

The rearrangement uses TRBV30 and TRBJ2-7, with 7 bases lining up with TRBD2. CDR1 GTSNPN and CDR2 SVGIG come from the germline V gene (reference sequence). V gave up 2 bases and J gave up 2 bases; unmatched junction bases: 6. CDR3 size: 14 residues. The CDR3 bases are TGTGCCTGGAGTTTTCCAGCGGGAACCTACGAGCAGTACTTC. Translating it yields CAWSFPAGTYEQYF.

This sequence joins TRBV7-9 and TRBJ2-3; D unresolved. The ends were cut back, 5 bases at V and 5 bases at J, with 14 bases in the middle. Germline lookup yields CDR1 SEHNR and CDR2 FQNEAQ (reference sequence). The CDR3 covers 14 residues. Here the CDR3 DNA reads TGTGCCAGCAGCCCACCCGGAGTGGGAGATACGCAGTATTTT. Translation gives CASSPPGVGDTQYF.

To note about this clonotype: Relative to the germline gene, one junction end is altered; a read error may explain this. CDR3 sequence (DNA): TGCAGCGTTGAGGATCGGCAGGGTTCGGCCTTC. As protein: CSVEDRQGSAF. The chain employs TRBV29-1 and TRBJ1-2; a weak D match, TRBD1 (5 bases). This CDR3 is built from 11 residues. Germline lookup yields CDR1 SQVTM and CDR2 ANQGSEA.

This clonotype occurred a few times. The V gene is TRBV27, the J gene TRBJ2-7; 11 bases match TRBD2. Unmatched junction bases numbered 9, after V lost 7 bases and J lost 7 bases. CDR3 size: 14 residues. Germline V gives CDR1 MNHEY, CDR2 SMNVEV (reference sequence). The CDR3 protein is CASTLAGGYTEQYF. Written as DNA, the CDR3 is TGTGCCAGCACCCTAGCGGGGGGTTATACGGAGCAGTACTTC.

This clonotype has more than one count but fewer than ten. The chain couples TRBV7-2 to TRBJ1-5; D call uncertain. V was cut by 3 bases and J by 5 bases, with 5 bases left in between. The CDR3 has 12 residues. Germline V gives CDR1 SGHTA, CDR2 FQGNSA. CDR3: CASSFEDQPQHF. CDR3 DNA: TGTGCCAGCAGCTTTGAAGATCAGCCCCAGCATTTT.

This clonotype was recorded many times. The gene calls are TRBV5-1 and TRBJ1-6; TRBD1 matches 9 bases. J gave up 8 bases and V 5 bases, and 5 bases lay outside the gene matches. The V gene's germline CDR1 is SGHRS and CDR2 YFSETQ. CDR3 size: 14 residues. CDR3: CASRGTGRDSPLHF. DNA of the CDR3: TGCGCCAGCAGAGGGACAGGGAGAGATTCACCCCTCCACTTT.

The rearrangement uses TRBV12-3 or TRBV12-4 and TRBJ1-2; no reliable D call. V lost 10 bases and J lost 2, with 14 bases in between. There are 13 residues in the CDR3. CDR3 amino acids: CATFGPPNYGYTF. The CDR3 DNA reads TGTGCCACGTTCGGACCGCCAAACTATGGCTACACCTTC.

This clonotype was recorded a few times. The chain employs TRBV27 and TRBJ2-7; 7 positions match TRBD1. V lost 5 bases to trimming and J lost 6 bases; unmatched junction nucleotides: 7. The CDR3 has 13 residues. CDR1 is MNHEY, CDR2 SMNVEV, per germline (reference sequence). The CDR3 is CASSPTGPGEQYF. CDR3 sequence (DNA): TGTGCCAGCAGTCCGACAGGGCCAGGCGAGCAGTACTTC.

Only a few counts were recorded for this clonotype. The chain carries TRBV7-9 and TRBJ2-4; TRBD2 is a possible D gene (6 bases). In germline, CDR1 is SEHNR, CDR2 FQNEAQ (reference sequence). Trimming pared 1 base from V and 8 bases from J, leaving 12 bases between. CDR3 length equals 14 residues. The CDR3 DNA is TGTGCCAGCAGCTTAGTTTTGGGAGGTGACATTCAGTACTTC. Translation: CASSLVLGGDIQYF.

This clonotype has only a few counts. J is TRBJ2-7 and V is TRBV7-9, with a tentative D call TRBD1 (6 bases). Germline V lookup: CDR1 SEHNR, CDR2 FQNEAQ (reference sequence). The CDR3 is 13 residues long. V was shortened by 5 bases and J by 6 bases, with 14 bases between the two germline ends. CDR3 in DNA: TGTGCCAGCAGCCTTCCGACAGGACCCGAGCAGTACTTC. It encodes CASSLPTGPEQYF. Supplemented by reference TRBV7-9 and TRBJ2-7, the full variable domain reads DTGVSQNPRHKITKRGQNVTFRCDPISEHNRLYWYRQTLGQGPEFLTYFQNEAQLEKSRLLSDRFSAERPKGSFSTLEIQRTEQGDSAMYLCASSLPTGPEQYFGPGTRLTVT.

The chain joins TRBV4-3 to TRBJ2-3; the D gene could be TRBD1 or TRBD2 (5 bases each). Per germline, CDR1 LGHNA and CDR2 YSLEER. CDR3 size: 16 residues. Trimming shortened V by 0 bases and J by 4 bases, and 14 bases separated the two germline ends. CDR3 nucleotide sequence: TGCGCCAGCAGCCAAGATGTAGGGCAGGGACCAGATACGCAGTATTTT. It encodes CASSQDVGQGPDTQYF.

This clonotype was counted only a few times. The chain recombines TRBV15 with TRBJ2-7, with D possibly matching TRBD1 (6 bases). The germline CDR1 and CDR2 sequences are LNHNV and YYDKDF (reference sequence). The V end was cut by 3 bases, the J end by 3 bases, with 18 bases between. This CDR3 has 16 residues. The CDR3 bases are TGTGCCACCAGCAGTCCACAGGGCCTCCTAATCTACGAGCAGTACTTC. It specifies CATSSPQGLLIYEQYF. Drawing the rest from reference TRBV15 and TRBJ2-7, the complete variable domain is DAMVIQNPRYQVTQFGKPVTLSCSQTLNHNVMYWYQQKSSQAPKLLFHYYDKDFNNEADTPDNFQSRRPNTSFCFLDIRSPGLGDTAMYLCATSSPQGLLIYEQYFGPGTRLTVT.